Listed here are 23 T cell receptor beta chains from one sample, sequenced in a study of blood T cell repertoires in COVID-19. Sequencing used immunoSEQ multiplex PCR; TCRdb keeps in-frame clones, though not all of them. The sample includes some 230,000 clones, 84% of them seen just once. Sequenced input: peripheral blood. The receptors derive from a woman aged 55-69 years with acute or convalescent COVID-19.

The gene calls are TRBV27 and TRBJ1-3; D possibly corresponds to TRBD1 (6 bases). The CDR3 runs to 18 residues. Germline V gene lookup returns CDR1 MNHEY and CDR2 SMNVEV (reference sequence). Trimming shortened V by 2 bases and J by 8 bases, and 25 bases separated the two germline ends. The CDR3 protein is CASSLGLERRGAGDTIYF. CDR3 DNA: TGTGCCAGCAGTTTAGGGCTCGAGCGTCGGGGGGCGGGAGACACCATATATTTT.

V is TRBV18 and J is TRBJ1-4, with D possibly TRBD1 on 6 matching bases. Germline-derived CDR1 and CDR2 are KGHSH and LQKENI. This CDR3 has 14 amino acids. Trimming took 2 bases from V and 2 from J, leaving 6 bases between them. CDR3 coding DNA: TGTGCCAGCTCACCAACAGGGACTAATGAAAAACTGTTTTTT. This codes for CASSPTGTNEKLFF.

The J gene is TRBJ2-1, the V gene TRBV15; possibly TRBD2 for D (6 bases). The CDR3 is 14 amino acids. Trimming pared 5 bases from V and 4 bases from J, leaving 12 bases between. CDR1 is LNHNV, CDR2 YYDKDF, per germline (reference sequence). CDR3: CATSLRTNYNEQFF. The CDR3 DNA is TGTGCCACCAGCCTACGGACTAATTACAATGAGCAGTTCTTC. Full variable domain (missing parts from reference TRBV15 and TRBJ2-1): DAMVIQNPRYQVTQFGKPVTLSCSQTLNHNVMYWYQQKSSQAPKLLFHYYDKDFNNEADTPDNFQSRRPNTSFCFLDIRSPGLGDTAMYLCATSLRTNYNEQFFGPGTRLTVL.

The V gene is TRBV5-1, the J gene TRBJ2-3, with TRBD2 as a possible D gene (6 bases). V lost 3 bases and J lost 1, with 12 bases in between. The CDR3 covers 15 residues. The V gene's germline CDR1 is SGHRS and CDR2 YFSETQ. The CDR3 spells CASSWGQRGTDTQYF. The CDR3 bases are TGCGCCAGCAGCTGGGGCCAGCGGGGCACAGATACGCAGTATTTT.

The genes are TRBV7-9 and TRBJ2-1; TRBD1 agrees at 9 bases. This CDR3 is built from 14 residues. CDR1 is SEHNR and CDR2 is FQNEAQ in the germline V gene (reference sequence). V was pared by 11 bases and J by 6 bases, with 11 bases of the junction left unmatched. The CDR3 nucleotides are TGTGCCGGACAAACAGGGGGCGGAGTCAATGAGCAGTTCTTC. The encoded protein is CAGQTGGGVNEQFF.

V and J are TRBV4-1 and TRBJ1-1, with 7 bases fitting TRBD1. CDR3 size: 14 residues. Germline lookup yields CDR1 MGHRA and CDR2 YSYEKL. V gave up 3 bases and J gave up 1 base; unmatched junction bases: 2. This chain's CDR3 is CASSHRTGNTEAFF. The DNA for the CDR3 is TGCGCCAGCAGCCATAGGACAGGGAACACTGAAGCTTTCTTT.

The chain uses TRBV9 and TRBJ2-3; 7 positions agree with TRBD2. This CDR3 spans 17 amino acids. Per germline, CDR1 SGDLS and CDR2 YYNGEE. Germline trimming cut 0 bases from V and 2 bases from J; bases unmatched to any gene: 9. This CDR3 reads CASSVGMTSLSTDTQYF. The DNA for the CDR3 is TGTGCCAGCAGCGTAGGTATGACTAGCCTGTCCACAGATACGCAGTATTTT.

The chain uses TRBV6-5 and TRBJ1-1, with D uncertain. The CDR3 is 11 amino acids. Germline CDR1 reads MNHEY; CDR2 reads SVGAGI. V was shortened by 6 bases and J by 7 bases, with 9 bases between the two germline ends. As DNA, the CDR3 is TGTGCCAGCAGCCCAGTAAGTGAAGCTTTCTTT. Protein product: CASSPVSEAFF.

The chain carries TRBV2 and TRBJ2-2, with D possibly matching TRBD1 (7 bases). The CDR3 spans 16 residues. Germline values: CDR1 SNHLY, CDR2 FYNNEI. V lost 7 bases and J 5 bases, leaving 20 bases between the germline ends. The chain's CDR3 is CASITGVVQGTGELFF. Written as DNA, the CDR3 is TGTGCCAGCATCACGGGAGTAGTACAGGGGACCGGGGAGCTGTTTTTT.

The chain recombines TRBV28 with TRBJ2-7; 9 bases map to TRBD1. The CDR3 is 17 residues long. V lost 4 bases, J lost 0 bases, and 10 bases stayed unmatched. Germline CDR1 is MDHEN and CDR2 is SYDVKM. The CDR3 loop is CASSSLTGGSISYEQYF. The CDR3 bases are TGTGCCAGCAGTTCCCTAACAGGGGGCTCTATCTCCTACGAGCAGTACTTC.

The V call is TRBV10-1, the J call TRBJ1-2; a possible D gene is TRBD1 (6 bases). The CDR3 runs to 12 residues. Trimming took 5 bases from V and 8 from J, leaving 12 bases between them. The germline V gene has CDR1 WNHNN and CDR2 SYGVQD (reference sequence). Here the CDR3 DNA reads TGCGCCAGCAGTCTGTCAGGGGACGGCTACACCTTC. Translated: CASSLSGDGYTF.

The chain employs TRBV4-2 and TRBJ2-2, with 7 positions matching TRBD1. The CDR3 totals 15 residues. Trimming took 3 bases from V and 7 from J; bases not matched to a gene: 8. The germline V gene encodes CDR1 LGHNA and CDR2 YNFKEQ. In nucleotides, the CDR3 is TGTGCCAGCAGCCACCCGCAGGGGGTTGTCGGGGAGCTGTTTTTT. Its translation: CASSHPQGVVGELFF.

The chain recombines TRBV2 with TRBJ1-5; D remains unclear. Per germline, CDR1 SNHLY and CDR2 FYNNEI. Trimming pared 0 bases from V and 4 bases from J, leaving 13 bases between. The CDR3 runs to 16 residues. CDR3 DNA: TGTGCCAGCAGTGAAGCACCGGGATGGGGTAATCAGCCCCAGCATTTT. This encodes CASSEAPGWGNQPQHF.

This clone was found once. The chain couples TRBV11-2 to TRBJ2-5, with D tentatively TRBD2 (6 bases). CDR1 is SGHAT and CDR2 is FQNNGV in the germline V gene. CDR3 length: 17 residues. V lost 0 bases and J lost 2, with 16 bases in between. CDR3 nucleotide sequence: TGTGCCAGCAGCTTAGATCTGACTAGGCCAATACAAGAGACCCAGTACTTC. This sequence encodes CASSLDLTRPIQETQYF.

The CDR3 region is CASSGTGGLNTEAFF. For the CDR3, the DNA is TGTGCCAGCAGCGGAACAGGGGGCTTGAACACTGAAGCTTTCTTT. The chain employs TRBV7-8 and TRBJ1-1; the match to TRBD1 covers 9 bases. The CDR3 loop spans 15 amino acids. Germline CDR1 SGHVS, CDR2 FQNEAQ. V lost 5 bases to trimming and J lost 0 bases; unmatched junction nucleotides: 4.

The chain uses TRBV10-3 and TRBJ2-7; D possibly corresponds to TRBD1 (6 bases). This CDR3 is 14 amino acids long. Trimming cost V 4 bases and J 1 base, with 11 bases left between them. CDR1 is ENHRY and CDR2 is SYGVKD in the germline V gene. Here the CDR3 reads CAISGGHLSYEQYF. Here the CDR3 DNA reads TGTGCCATCAGTGGGGGACATCTGTCCTACGAGCAGTACTTC.

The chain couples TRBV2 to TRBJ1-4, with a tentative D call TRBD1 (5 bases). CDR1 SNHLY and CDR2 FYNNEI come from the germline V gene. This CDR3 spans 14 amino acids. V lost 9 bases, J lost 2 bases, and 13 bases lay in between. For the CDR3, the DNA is TGTGCCAGTCAGTGGGGGGGGACTAATGAAAAACTGTTTTTT. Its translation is CASQWGGTNEKLFF.

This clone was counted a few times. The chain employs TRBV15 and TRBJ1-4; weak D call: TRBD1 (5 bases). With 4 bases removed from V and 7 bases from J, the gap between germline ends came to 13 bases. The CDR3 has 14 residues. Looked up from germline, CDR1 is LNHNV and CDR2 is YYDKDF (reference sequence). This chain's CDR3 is CATSKGQGGEKLFF. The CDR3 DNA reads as TGTGCCACCAGCAAGGGGCAGGGCGGTGAAAAACTGTTTTTT.

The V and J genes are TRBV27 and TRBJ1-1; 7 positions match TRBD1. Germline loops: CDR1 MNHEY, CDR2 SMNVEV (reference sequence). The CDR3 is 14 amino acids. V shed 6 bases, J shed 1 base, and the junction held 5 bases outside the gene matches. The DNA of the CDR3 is TGTGCCAGCAGGACAGGGAAGGGGAACACTGAAGCTTTCTTT. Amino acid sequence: CASRTGKGNTEAFF.

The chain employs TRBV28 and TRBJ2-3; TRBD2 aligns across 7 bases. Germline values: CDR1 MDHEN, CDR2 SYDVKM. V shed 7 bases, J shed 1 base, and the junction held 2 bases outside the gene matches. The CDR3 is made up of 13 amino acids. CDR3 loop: CASKTSGTDTQYF. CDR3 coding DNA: TGTGCCAGCAAAACTAGCGGCACAGATACGCAGTATTTT.

The CDR3 reads CSVVLAGVSTQYF. The CDR3, as DNA: TGCAGCGTTGTCCTAGCGGGGGTAAGCACGCAGTATTTT. V is TRBV29-1 and J is TRBJ2-3, with 10 bases that match TRBD2. This CDR3 comprises 13 residues. Losses at the gene ends were 4 bases for V and 9 bases for J; bases not matched to a gene: 7. Germline V gene data show CDR1 as SQVTM and CDR2 as ANQGSEA.

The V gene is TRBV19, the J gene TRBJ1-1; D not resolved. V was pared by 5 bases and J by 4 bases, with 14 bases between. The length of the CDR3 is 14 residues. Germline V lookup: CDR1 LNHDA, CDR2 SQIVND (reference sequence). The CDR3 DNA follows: TGTGCCAGTAGTCGGAGGGAGCGGTCCACTGAAGCTTTCTTT. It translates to CASSRRERSTEAFF.

CDR3 coding DNA: TGCGCCAGCAGCTTGGTTGGACAGGGCGCTGGCTACACCTTC. This gives the protein CASSLVGQGAGYTF. This chain joins TRBV5-1 and TRBJ1-2; 8 bases line up with TRBD1. This CDR3 is 14 amino acids long. CDR1 and CDR2 from the germline V gene are SGHRS and YFSETQ. The trim removed 0 bases at V and 7 bases at J, leaving 5 bases unmatched.